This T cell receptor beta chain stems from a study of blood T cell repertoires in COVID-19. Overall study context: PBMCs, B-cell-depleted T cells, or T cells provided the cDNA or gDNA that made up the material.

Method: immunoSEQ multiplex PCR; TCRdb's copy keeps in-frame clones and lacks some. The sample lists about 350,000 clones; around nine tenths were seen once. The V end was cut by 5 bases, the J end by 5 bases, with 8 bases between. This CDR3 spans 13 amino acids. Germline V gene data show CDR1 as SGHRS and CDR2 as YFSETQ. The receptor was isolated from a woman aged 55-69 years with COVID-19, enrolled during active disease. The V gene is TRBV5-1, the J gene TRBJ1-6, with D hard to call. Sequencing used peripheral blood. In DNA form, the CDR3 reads TGCGCCAGCAGTAAAGGAGATAATTCACCCCTCCACTTT. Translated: CASSKGDNSPLHF.